This is a list of T cell receptor beta chains from one sample in a study of cytomegalovirus exposure and HLA in healthy donors. Profiling relied on immunoSEQ multiplex PCR, and the TCRdb table lists in-frame clones only, not all of them. Of around 230,000 clones detected, approximately 86% appear once; the ten largest clones hold 0.95% to 1.5%. Sequenced: PBMCs. All receptors derive from a woman in her 30s in good health and CMV-seropositive. The CDR3 runs from the conserved cysteine through the conserved F or W. D genes are given only for firm matches. Clone size is stated in some rows and not others, as once, few, many or a class when expanded.

d_gene | abundance | j_gene | v_gene | CDR3nt | CDR3aa
. | . | TRBJ1-1 | TRBV5-1 | TGCGCCAGCAGCTTCAATGGGGGTCGGGCGGGAGAAACTGAAGCTTTCTTT | CASSFNGGRAGETEAFF
. | . | TRBJ1-1 | TRBV4-1 | TGCGCCAGCAGCCAAGAGGGGGGGAACACTGAAGCTTTCTTT | CASSQEGGNTEAFF
TRBD1 | . | TRBJ1-1 | TRBV18 | TGTGCCAGCTCACCACGGACAGGGAGGTTGAACACTGAAGCTTTCTTT | CASSPRTGRLNTEAFF
. | few | TRBJ2-7 | TRBV5-1 | TGCGCCAGCAGCCCGATACCGGACAGCTACGAGCAGTACTTC | CASSPIPDSYEQYF
. | . | TRBJ1-5 | TRBV1 | TGCACCAGCAGCCAAGAGGGAGGACCCGGTGCCAATCAGCCCCAGCATTTT | CTSSQEGGPGANQPQHF
. | . | TRBJ1-4 | TRBV2 | TGTGCCAGCAGAGGAGGGTCTAATGAAAAACTGTTTTTT | CASRGGSNEKLFF
. | . | TRBJ1-1 | TRBV27 | TGTGCCAGCAGTCCTTATTCGGAGGGCGCGAACACTGAAGCTTTCTTT | CASSPYSEGANTEAFF
. | . | TRBJ1-2 | TRBV5-1 | TGCGCCAGCAGCTTGGCCGCAGGGCCCTATGGCTACACCTTC | CASSLAAGPYGYTF
TRBD1 | . | TRBJ1-2 | TRBV28 | TGTGCCAGCAGACCTGACAGGGGGCTCAGTGGCTACACCTTC | CASRPDRGLSGYTF
TRBD1 | once | TRBJ2-1 | TRBV6-1 | TGTGCCAGTCTTTCCCGGGACAGTTACAATGAGCAGTTCTTC | CASLSRDSYNEQFF
TRBD2 | . | TRBJ2-1 | TRBV28 | TGTGCCAGCAGCGGGTCGGAAGCGGGAGGGGGAGAGCAGTTCTTC | CASSGSEAGGGEQFF
. | . | TRBJ1-4 | TRBV29-1 | TGCAGCGGAGCGGGAGGTAATGAAAAACTGTTTTTT | CSGAGGNEKLFF
TRBD2 | . | TRBJ2-3 | TRBV6-1 | TGTGCCAGCAGCGTAACTAGCGGGAGGACAGATACGCAGTATTTT | CASSVTSGRTDTQYF
. | . | TRBJ1-3 | TRBV7-9 | TGTGCCAGCAGCTTAACTGACAGTCTGGGAAACACCATATATTTT | CASSLTDSLGNTIYF
TRBD1 | . | TRBJ2-1 | TRBV27 | TGTGCCAGCAGTTTTCCCGGGACAGGGTATGAGCAGTTCTTC | CASSFPGTGYEQFF
TRBD1 | . | TRBJ1-5 | TRBV19 | TGTGCCAGTAAGATGGGACAGGCTAATCAGCCCCAGCATTTT | CASKMGQANQPQHF
TRBD2 | . | TRBJ2-3 | TRBV28 | TGTGCCAGCAGTTTACTAGCGGGAGACACAGATACGCAGTATTTT | CASSLLAGDTDTQYF
. | . | TRBJ2-7 | TRBV10-3 | TGTGCCATCAGTAGCGGAAACTACGAGCAGTACTTC | CAISSGNYEQYF
. | . | TRBJ1-4 | TRBV30 | TGTGCCTGGAGTGTAAGGGGGGGTTTAGAAAAACTGTTTTTT | CAWSVRGGLEKLFF
. | . | TRBJ1-2 | TRBV4-1 | TGCGCCAGCAGCAGGTCAGGGGACTATGGCTACACCTTC | CASSRSGDYGYTF
. | . | TRBJ1-2 | TRBV15 | TGTGCCACCAGCAGAGGCCGGGAGTCAATACGCTACACCTTC | CATSRGRESIRYTF
. | . | TRBJ2-3 | TRBV4-2 | TGTGCCAGCAGCCAAGTAGTAGCGGAACCCTCGCTGAACGCACCGCCAGATACGCAGTATTTT | CASSQVVAEPSLNAPPDTQYF
. | . | TRBJ2-3 | TRBV30 | TGTGCCTGGAGCAGGCCCAGCACAGATACGCAGTATTTT | CAWSRPSTDTQYF
. | once | TRBJ2-5 | TRBV5-1 | TGCGCCAGCAGCTTGGACTACGCAGGGGAGACCCAGTACTTC | CASSLDYAGETQYF
TRBD2 | . | TRBJ2-1 | TRBV19 | TGTGCCAGTAGTAGGAATAGCGGGATAGGTAATGAGCAGTTCTTC | CASSRNSGIGNEQFF
. | . | TRBJ2-7 | TRBV7-9 | TGTGCCAGCAGCCCTACTAGCTTTTCCTACGAGCAGTACTTC | CASSPTSFSYEQYF
. | . | TRBJ1-1 | TRBV5-1 | TGCGCCAGCAGCCAACAGGGACTGAACACTGAAGCTTTCTTT | CASSQQGLNTEAFF
. | once | TRBJ2-2 | TRBV19 | TGTGCCAGTAGTATTGAGCTAGCCGACACCGGGGAGCTGTTTTTT | CASSIELADTGELFF
. | few | TRBJ1-5 | TRBV27 | TGTGCCAGCAGTCTAGGAAGAGGGAATCAGCCCCAGCATTTT | CASSLGRGNQPQHF
. | . | TRBJ1-5 | TRBV2 | TGTGCCAGCAGGGAAAGACAGGGCAATCAGCCCCAGCATTTT | CASRERQGNQPQHF
. | . | TRBJ1-5 | TRBV5-4 | TGTGCCAGCAGCTTTAACGGGGACTATAATCAGCCCCAGCATTTT | CASSFNGDYNQPQHF
. | . | TRBJ2-7 | TRBV10-2 | TGCGCCAGCAGTGAGTCAGGCCTTCGGGCCTACGAGCAGTACTTC | CASSESGLRAYEQYF
TRBD1 | . | TRBJ1-3 | TRBV2 | TGTGCCAGCAGTGAACGTCGGGCAGGGGGCGTTGGAAACACCATATATTTT | CASSERRAGGVGNTIYF
TRBD2 | . | TRBJ2-2 | TRBV28 | TGTGCCAGCAGGTGGGGAGGGCTGGCCGGGGAGCTGTTTTTT | CASRWGGLAGELFF
. | . | TRBJ2-3 | TRBV5-1 | TGCGCCAGTACAAGTTTAGATACGCAGTATTTT | CASTSLDTQYF
TRBD2 | once | TRBJ2-7 | TRBV28 | TGTGCCAGCAGTTTAGAAGGCGGGAGGACAGCAGGACGGTACGAGCAGTACTTC | CASSLEGGRTAGRYEQYF
. | . | TRBJ1-1 | TRBV5-1 | TGCGCCAGCAGCCGCGGGGTCCCTGAAGCTTTCTTT | CASSRGVPEAFF
TRBD2 | few | TRBJ2-1 | TRBV5-1 | TGCGCCAGCAGCCCTGGGGGGTTCCTCCGGGAGGGCGATGAGCAGTTCTTC | CASSPGGFLREGDEQFF
TRBD2 | few | TRBJ2-7 | TRBV7-9 | TGTGCCAGCAGCTTAAAGGCCGCTAGCGGGAGTGTCGACGAGCAGTACTTC | CASSLKAASGSVDEQYF
. | . | TRBJ1-1 | TRBV9 | TGTGCCAGCAGCGTAGAGAGTCGGGGTAGAGCTTTCTTT | CASSVESRGRAFF
TRBD2 | . | TRBJ2-1 | TRBV5-1 | TGCGCCAGCAGCTTGGTAGCGGGAGGGACCAATGAGCAGTTCTTC | CASSLVAGGTNEQFF
. | . | TRBJ1-5 | TRBV4-1 | TGCGCCAGCAGCCAAGTTTCCGGGACACAGTTCGAACAGCCCCAGCATTTT | CASSQVSGTQFEQPQHF
. | . | TRBJ1-1 | TRBV9 | TGTGCCAGCAGCGCCGGGGGGAGATCGAACACTGAAGCTTTCTTT | CASSAGGRSNTEAFF
TRBD2 | . | TRBJ2-7 | TRBV28 | TGTGCCAGCAGTTTACGGCTGGGACTAGCGGCCTACGAGCAGTACTTC | CASSLRLGLAAYEQYF
. | . | TRBJ2-7 | TRBV21-1 | TGTGCCAGCAGCCCCCTCCTCTTACGGGTGAGAGAGCAGTACTTC | CASSPLLLRVREQYF
TRBD2 | . | TRBJ2-2 | TRBV4-2 | TGTGCCAGCAGCCAAAGTAGCGGGATGCGGACCGGGGAGCTGTTTTTT | CASSQSSGMRTGELFF
. | . | TRBJ1-3 | TRBV18 | TGTGCCAGCTCGGAGGGCCGGATGGGGGCTGGAAACACCATATATTTT | CASSEGRMGAGNTIYF
TRBD2 | few | TRBJ2-2 | TRBV10-1 | TGCGCCAGCAGCGGCGGGAGCACCGGGGAGCTGTTTTTT | CASSGGSTGELFF
. | . | TRBJ1-2 | TRBV6-1 | TGTGCCAGTCAGGTAGCTAACTATGGCTACACCTTC | CASQVANYGYTF
. | . | TRBJ2-3 | TRBV29-1 | TGCAGCGACCGGGACTCAATGGAGGTGACGCAGTATTTT | CSDRDSMEVTQYF